Sequencing of this T cell receptor (beta chain) was carried out in a study of human T cells and chemical hapten exposure. The overall study: Upper inner arm skin measuring 2 cm by 2 cm received 2% DPC for sensitization.

This CDR3 is 17 amino acids long. With 1 base clipped from V and 5 bases from J, the junction kept 13 bases outside the gene matches. Per germline, CDR1 DFQATT and CDR2 SNEGSKA (reference sequence). As to time point: patch test 1, 2 weeks after DPC sensitization. Treatment indicated: therapeutic diphenylcyclopropenone sensitization with weekly scalp DPC. The authors' total RNA extraction used unfractionated whole blood. Ten or more counts support this clonotype. TCRdb itself ran the RACE reads through MiXCR, one entry per CDR3 protein. Of about 56,000 distinct CDR3 sequences listed, roughly a tenth are singletons.

This material consisted of whole blood, taken in connection with sensitization to the hapten diphenylcyclopropenone (DPC). The rearrangement joins TRBV20-1 to TRBJ1-2; 10 nucleotides match TRBD1. The sequence was obtained from a woman in her forties with alopecia areata. Some clones in this sample may be carry-over from other donors' samples. This CDR3 reads CSARVPLRQGAGYGYTF. The CDR3 DNA is TGCAGTGCTAGAGTTCCTTTACGACAGGGGGCAGGGTATGGCTACACCTTC.